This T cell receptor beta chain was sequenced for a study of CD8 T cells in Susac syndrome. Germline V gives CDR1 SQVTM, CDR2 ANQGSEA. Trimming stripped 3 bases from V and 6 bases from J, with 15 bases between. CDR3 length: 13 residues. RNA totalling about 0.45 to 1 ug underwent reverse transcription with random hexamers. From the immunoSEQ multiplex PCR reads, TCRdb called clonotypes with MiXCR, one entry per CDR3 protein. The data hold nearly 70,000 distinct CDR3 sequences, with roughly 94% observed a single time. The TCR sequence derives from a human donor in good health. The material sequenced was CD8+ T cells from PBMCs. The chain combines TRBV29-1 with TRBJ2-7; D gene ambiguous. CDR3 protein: CSVDDTSKGEQYF. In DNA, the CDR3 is TGCAGCGTTGATGACACCAGCAAAGGCGAGCAGTACTTC.